The TCR beta chain described here comes from a study of blood T cell repertoires in COVID-19. Across the whole study: Samples of COVID-19 (acute and convalescent) were obtained from the United States, Italy and Spain. PBMCs, B-cell-depleted T cells, or T cells provided the cDNA or gDNA that made up the material.

In the original workflow: Scientists estimated how many nucleated cells there were by amplifying reference gene primers. Repertoires were generated with immunoSEQ multiplex PCR, while TCRdb's copy carries only in-frame clones and drops some. That table gives V, J and clone size, and the DNA gave D and trimming. The table has tens of thousands of clones, around 90% seen once; the top ten hold around 30%. The V segment lost 1 base and the J segment 7 bases; nucleotides outside the gene matches: 10. This CDR3 region has 15 residues. Germline CDR1 and CDR2: SGHRS and YFSETQ. This receptor was identified in a man aged 45-60 years with acute or convalescent COVID-19. The V and J genes are TRBV5-1 and TRBJ2-7; 8 bases align to TRBD1. Sequenced input: peripheral blood. The CDR3 protein is CASSLWGQAKGEQYF. CDR3 DNA: TGCGCCAGCAGCTTGTGGGGACAGGCAAAAGGAGAGCAGTACTTC.